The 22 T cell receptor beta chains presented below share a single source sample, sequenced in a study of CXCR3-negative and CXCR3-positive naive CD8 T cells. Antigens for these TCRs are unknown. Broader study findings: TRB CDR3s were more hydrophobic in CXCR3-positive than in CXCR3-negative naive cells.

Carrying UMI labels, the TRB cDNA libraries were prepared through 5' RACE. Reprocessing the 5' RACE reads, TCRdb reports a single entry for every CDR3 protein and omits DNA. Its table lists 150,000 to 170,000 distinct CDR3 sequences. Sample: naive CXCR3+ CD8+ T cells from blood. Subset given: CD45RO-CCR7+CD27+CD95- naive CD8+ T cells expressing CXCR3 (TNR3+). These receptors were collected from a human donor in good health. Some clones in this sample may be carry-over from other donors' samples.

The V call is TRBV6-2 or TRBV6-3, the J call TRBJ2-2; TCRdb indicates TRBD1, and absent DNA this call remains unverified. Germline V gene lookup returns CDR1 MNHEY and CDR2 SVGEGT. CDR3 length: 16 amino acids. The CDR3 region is CASSYVRDRATGELFF.

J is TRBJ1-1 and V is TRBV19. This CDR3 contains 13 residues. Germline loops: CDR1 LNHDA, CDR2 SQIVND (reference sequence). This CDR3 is CASKAFPDTEAFF. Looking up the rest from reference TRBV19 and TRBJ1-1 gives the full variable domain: DGGITQSPKYLFRKEGQNVTLSCEQNLNHDAMYWYRQDPGQGLRLIYYSQIVNDFQKGDIAEGYSVSREKKESFPLTVTSAQKNPTAFYLCASKAFPDTEAFFGQGTRLTVV.

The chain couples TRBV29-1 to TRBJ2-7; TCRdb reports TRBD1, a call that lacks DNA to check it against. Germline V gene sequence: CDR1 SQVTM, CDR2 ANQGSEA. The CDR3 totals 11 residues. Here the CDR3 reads CSVGGQFEQYF.

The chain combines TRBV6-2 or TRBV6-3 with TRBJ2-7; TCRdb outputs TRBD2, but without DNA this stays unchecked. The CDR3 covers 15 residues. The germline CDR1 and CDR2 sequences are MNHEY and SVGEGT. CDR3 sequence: CASSPGPREAYEQYF.

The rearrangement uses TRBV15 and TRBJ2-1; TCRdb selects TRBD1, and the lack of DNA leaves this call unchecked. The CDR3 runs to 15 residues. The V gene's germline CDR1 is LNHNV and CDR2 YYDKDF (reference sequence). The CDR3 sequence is CATSRNRGPYNEQFF.

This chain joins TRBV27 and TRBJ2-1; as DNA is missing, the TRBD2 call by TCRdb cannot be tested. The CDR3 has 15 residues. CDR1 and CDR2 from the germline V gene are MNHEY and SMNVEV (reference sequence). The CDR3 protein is CASSLSGSLNNEQFF.

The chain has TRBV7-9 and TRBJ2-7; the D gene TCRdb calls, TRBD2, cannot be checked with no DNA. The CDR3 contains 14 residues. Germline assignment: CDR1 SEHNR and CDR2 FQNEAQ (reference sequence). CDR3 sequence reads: CASSLAGTIYEQYF.

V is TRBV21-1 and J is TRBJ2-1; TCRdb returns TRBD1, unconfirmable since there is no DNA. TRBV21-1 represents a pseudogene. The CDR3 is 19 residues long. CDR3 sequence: CASSTCLGFSPGSYNEQFF.

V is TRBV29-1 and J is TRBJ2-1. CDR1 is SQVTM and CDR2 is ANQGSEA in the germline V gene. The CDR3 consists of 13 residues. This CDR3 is CSVSESSYNEQFF.

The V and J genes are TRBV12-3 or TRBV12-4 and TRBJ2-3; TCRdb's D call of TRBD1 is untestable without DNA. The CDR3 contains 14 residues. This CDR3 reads CASTHGTGPDTQYF.

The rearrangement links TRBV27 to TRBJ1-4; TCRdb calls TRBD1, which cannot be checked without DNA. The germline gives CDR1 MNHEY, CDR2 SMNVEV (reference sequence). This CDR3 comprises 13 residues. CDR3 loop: CASSLIGGEKLFF.

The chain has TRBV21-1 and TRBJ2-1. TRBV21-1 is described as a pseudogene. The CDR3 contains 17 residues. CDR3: CASSNARLMSSYNEQFF.

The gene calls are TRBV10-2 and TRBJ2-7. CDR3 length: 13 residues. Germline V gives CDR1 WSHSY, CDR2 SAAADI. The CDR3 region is CASNPGGSYEQYF.

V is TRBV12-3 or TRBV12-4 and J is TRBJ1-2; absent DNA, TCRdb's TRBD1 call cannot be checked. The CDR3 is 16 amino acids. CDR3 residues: CASTPPGGGGGYGYTF.

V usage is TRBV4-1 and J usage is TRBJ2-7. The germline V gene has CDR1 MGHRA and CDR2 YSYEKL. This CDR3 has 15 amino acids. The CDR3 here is CASSQDPSYCYEQYF.

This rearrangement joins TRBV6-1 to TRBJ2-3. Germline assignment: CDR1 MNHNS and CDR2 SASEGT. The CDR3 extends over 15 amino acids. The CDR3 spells CASSEEDGSTDTQYF.

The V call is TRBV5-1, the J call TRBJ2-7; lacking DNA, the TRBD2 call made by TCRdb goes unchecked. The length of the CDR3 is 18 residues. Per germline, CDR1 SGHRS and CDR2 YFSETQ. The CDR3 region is CASSYSFGGTSVTYEQYF.

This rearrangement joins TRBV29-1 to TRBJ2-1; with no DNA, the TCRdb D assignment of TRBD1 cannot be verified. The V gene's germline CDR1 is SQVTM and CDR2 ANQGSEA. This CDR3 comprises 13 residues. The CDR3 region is CSVEVDDRVGQFF.

The CDR3 spells CASSPTSGRAEQYF. The rearrangement joins TRBV6-2 or TRBV6-3 to TRBJ2-7; the D gene TCRdb calls, TRBD2, cannot be checked with no DNA. Germline CDR1 MNHEY, CDR2 SVGEGT. The CDR3 sequence is 14 residues long.

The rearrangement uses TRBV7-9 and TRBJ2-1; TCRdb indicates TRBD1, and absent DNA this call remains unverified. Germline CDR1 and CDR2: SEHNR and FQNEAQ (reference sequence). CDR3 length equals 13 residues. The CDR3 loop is CASNWGAADEQFF.

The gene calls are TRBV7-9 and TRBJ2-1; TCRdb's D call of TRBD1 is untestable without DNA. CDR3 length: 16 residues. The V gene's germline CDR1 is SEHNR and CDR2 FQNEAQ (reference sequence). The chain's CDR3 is CASSLAAGRTHNEQFF.

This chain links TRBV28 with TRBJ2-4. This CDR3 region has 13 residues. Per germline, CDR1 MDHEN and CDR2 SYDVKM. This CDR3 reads CASSQLRREVQYF.